This passage covers 32 T cell receptor beta chains from one sample sequenced in a study of blood T cell repertoires in COVID-19. Here immunoSEQ multiplex PCR was the method, and the copy in TCRdb shows in-frame clones only, minus some. The repertoire has roughly 260,000 clones, approximately 90% of them found once; the top ten carry about 2.2%. Sequencing was carried out using peripheral blood. The receptors derive from a woman between 50 and 59 years old who had recovered from COVID-19.

The chain joins TRBV5-6 to TRBJ1-2; 7 bases match TRBD1. The CDR3 has 14 residues. Looked up from germline, CDR1 is SGHDT and CDR2 is YYEEEE. Germline trimming cut 4 bases from V and 2 bases from J; bases unmatched to any gene: 5. The CDR3: CASSEGTANYGYTF. The CDR3 bases are TGTGCCAGCAGCGAGGGGACAGCCAACTATGGCTACACCTTC.

This sequence joins TRBV5-4 and TRBJ2-3, with 9 bases lining up with TRBD1. This CDR3 has 16 amino acids. Germline V gene data show CDR1 as SGHNT and CDR2 as YYREEE (reference sequence). The J segment lost 2 bases and the V segment lost 2 bases, leaving 6 bases of the junction unmatched. The chain's CDR3 is CASSFKGQGITDTQYF. CDR3 nucleotide sequence: TGTGCCAGCAGCTTCAAGGGACAGGGAATCACAGATACGCAGTATTTT.

This clone was observed a single time. This chain joins TRBV30 and TRBJ1-2; D not resolved. V was cut by 3 bases and J by 5 bases, with 19 bases left in between. The CDR3 loop spans 15 amino acids. Germline CDR1 reads GTSNPN; CDR2 reads SVGIG (reference sequence). The CDR3 DNA sequence: TGTGCCTGGAGCCCCGACGGCGGGATGGGGTATGGCTACACCTTC. It codes for CAWSPDGGMGYGYTF.

The gene calls are TRBV10-3 and TRBJ2-4; TRBD2 aligns across 9 bases. Germline CDR1 ENHRY, CDR2 SYGVKD. V shed 0 bases, J shed 0 bases, and the junction held 9 bases outside the gene matches. This CDR3 has 19 amino acids. The CDR3 DNA is TGTGCCATCAGTGAGTCTACGGCTAGCGGGAAGGTAGCCAAAAACATTCAGTACTTC. Its protein is CAISESTASGKVAKNIQYF.

A few counts support this clone. This rearrangement joins TRBV5-1 to TRBJ2-2; 8 bases align to TRBD1. The CDR3 runs to 15 residues. Germline assignment: CDR1 SGHRS and CDR2 YFSETQ. The junction had 2 bases not matched to a gene; V was cut back by 3 bases and J by 1 base. Written as DNA, the CDR3 is TGCGCCAGCAGCTGGGGACAGGTGAACACCGGGGAGCTGTTTTTT. Encoded protein: CASSWGQVNTGELFF.

The V call is TRBV5-1, the J call TRBJ2-7; 11 positions match TRBD1. J was trimmed by 7 bases and V by 2 bases; bases with no gene match: 17. Germline V gene lookup returns CDR1 SGHRS and CDR2 YFSETQ. The CDR3 length is 18 residues. The CDR3 DNA follows: TGCGCCAGCAGCTTCGGACAGGGGGCCGGGAAGCAGCTAATTGAGCAGTACTTC. Translated: CASSFGQGAGKQLIEQYF.

Points on this clone: This sample also contains other DNA sequences that code for the same CDR3. The chain is built from TRBV9 and TRBJ1-1; D not resolved. Germline-derived CDR1 and CDR2 are SGDLS and YYNGEE. The CDR3 totals 14 residues. V shed 0 bases and J shed 1 base, with 7 bases lying between them. CDR3 loop: CASSVGGQNTEAFF. The CDR3 DNA reads TGTGCCAGCAGCGTAGGTGGCCAGAACACTGAAGCTTTCTTT. The whole variable domain, filled in from reference TRBV9 and TRBJ1-1, reads DSGVTQTPKHLITATGQRVTLRCSPRSGDLSVYWYQQSLDQGLQFLIQYYNGEERAKGNILERFSAQQFPDLHSELNLSSLELGDSALYFCASSVGGQNTEAFFGQGTRLTVV.

The rearrangement links TRBV10-3 to TRBJ1-2; 10 nucleotides match TRBD1. Germline V lookup: CDR1 ENHRY, CDR2 SYGVKD. This CDR3 has 16 residues. V lost 0 bases to trimming and J lost 5 bases; unmatched junction nucleotides: 6. CDR3 protein: CAISESSLGQGYGYTF. CDR3 in DNA: TGTGCCATCAGTGAGTCGAGTCTGGGACAGGGGTATGGCTACACCTTC.

The chain is built from TRBV11-3 and TRBJ2-3, with D perhaps TRBD2 (6 bases). V dropped 5 bases and J dropped 4 bases, with 22 bases sitting between them. CDR1 and CDR2 (germline): SGHNT, YENEEA. CDR3 length: 17 residues. CDR3 sequence (DNA): TGTGCCAGCAGCCAGCGACTCGGGACTCAAGGGGCAGATACGCAGTATTTT. As protein: CASSQRLGTQGADTQYF.

This chain joins TRBV24-1 and TRBJ2-3; 9 bases map to TRBD1. The trim removed 3 bases at V and 1 base at J, leaving 1 base unmatched. Germline V gives CDR1 KGHDR, CDR2 SFDVKD. The CDR3 runs to 15 residues. For the CDR3, the DNA is TGTGCCACCAGTGATAGGACAGGGGGCACAGATACGCAGTATTTT. Its translation: CATSDRTGGTDTQYF.

The chain uses TRBV7-9 and TRBJ1-1; D not certain. The CDR3 runs 13 residues. CDR1 is SEHNR and CDR2 is FQNEAQ in the germline V gene (reference sequence). V lost 1 base and J lost 7, with 10 bases in between. The CDR3: CASSLVEDLEAFF. The DNA for the CDR3 is TGTGCCAGCAGCTTAGTGGAGGACCTTGAAGCTTTCTTT.

CDR3 region: CASTARTAVVTANEQFF. Written as DNA, the CDR3 is TGTGCCAGTACCGCGAGGACAGCCGTGGTGACGGCCAATGAGCAGTTCTTC. The V and J genes are TRBV19 and TRBJ2-1, with D maybe TRBD1 (6 bases). The germline gives CDR1 LNHDA, CDR2 SQIVND (reference sequence). The CDR3 is 17 amino acids. V was pared by 7 bases and J by 6 bases, with 25 bases between.

The table lists this clone with a count of one. The gene calls are TRBV28 and TRBJ2-7; a weak D match, TRBD2 (6 bases). This CDR3 spans 13 amino acids. Between the trimmed V and J ends, which lost 11 bases and 2 bases, there was a span of 16 bases. Germline V gene lookup returns CDR1 MDHEN and CDR2 SYDVKM. The CDR3 bases are TGTGCCTGCTCCGGGACTTTTACCTACGAGCAGTACTTC. Protein sequence: CACSGTFTYEQYF.

This chain uses TRBV7-3 with TRBJ2-2, with D perhaps TRBD2 (5 bases). CDR1 and CDR2 (germline): SGHTA, FQGTGA. Trimming took off 5 bases at V and 6 bases at J, with 19 bases between the two ends. The CDR3 spans 16 residues. CDR3 nucleotides: TGTGCCAGCAGCCCCCTGGGCGGCGCGGGCGCCGGGGAGCTGTTTTTT. Amino acid sequence: CASSPLGGAGAGELFF.

The J gene is TRBJ2-1, the V gene TRBV19; TRBD1 matches at 7 bases. Germline lookup yields CDR1 LNHDA and CDR2 SQIVND (reference sequence). The CDR3 is 16 residues long. J lost 3 bases, V lost 6 bases, and 11 bases had no gene match. In DNA form, the CDR3 reads TGTGCCAGTAGCCCCCCCCCGGGACAGTTCTACAATGAGCAGTTCTTC. As protein: CASSPPPGQFYNEQFF. Together with reference TRBV19 and TRBJ2-1, the CDR3 gives the full variable domain: DGGITQSPKYLFRKEGQNVTLSCEQNLNHDAMYWYRQDPGQGLRLIYYSQIVNDFQKGDIAEGYSVSREKKESFPLTVTSAQKNPTAFYLCASSPPPGQFYNEQFFGPGTRLTVL.

V and J are TRBV30 and TRBJ2-1; possibly TRBD1 for D (6 bases). V gave up 3 bases and J gave up 15 bases, with 18 bases separating them. Germline V gene sequence: CDR1 GTSNPN, CDR2 SVGIG (reference sequence). The length of the CDR3 is 12 residues. CDR3 nucleotide sequence: TGTGCCTGGAGCCGAGACCCAGGGGTCGGGTTCTTC. The encoded protein is CAWSRDPGVGFF.

V is TRBV5-1 and J is TRBJ2-5, with D possibly being TRBD1 (6 bases). The CDR3 spans 15 residues. Per the germline V gene, CDR1 is SGHRS and CDR2 is YFSETQ. V lost 1 base and J lost 4, with 14 bases in between. This CDR3 is CASSLFGDNGETQYF. Written as DNA, the CDR3 is TGCGCCAGCAGCTTGTTTGGGGACAACGGAGAGACCCAGTACTTC.

This clone was seen just once. The rearrangement uses TRBV11-3 and TRBJ2-1; TRBD2 agrees at 7 bases. V lost 4 bases, J lost 5 bases, and 2 bases stayed unmatched. This CDR3 region has 13 residues. Germline CDR1 is SGHNT and CDR2 is YENEEA. The CDR3 DNA follows: TGTGCCAGCAGCTCCGGGACTAACAATGAGCAGTTCTTC. This codes for CASSSGTNNEQFF.

The V gene is TRBV5-4, the J gene TRBJ2-2; possibly TRBD1 for D (6 bases). Trimming took off 4 bases at V and 2 bases at J, with 12 bases between the two ends. The CDR3 loop spans 15 amino acids. The germline gives CDR1 SGHNT, CDR2 YYREEE (reference sequence). The CDR3 DNA reads as TGTGCCAGCAGCCCAGGACAGTTTAACACCGGGGAGCTGTTTTTT. Encoded protein: CASSPGQFNTGELFF. Using reference TRBV5-4 and TRBJ2-2 for the parts outside the CDR3, the full variable domain is ETGVTQSPTHLIKTRGQQVTLRCSSQSGHNTVSWYQQALGQGPQFIFQYYREEENGRGNFPPRFSGLQFPNYSSELNVNALELDDSALYLCASSPGQFNTGELFFGEGSRLTVL.

CDR3 sequence reads: CASSPNGGAGANVLTF. The CDR3 DNA sequence: TGTGCCAGCTCACCAAATGGCGGCGCCGGGGCCAACGTCCTGACTTTC. This rearrangement joins TRBV18 to TRBJ2-6; no clear D gene. V lost 2 bases to trimming and J lost 4 bases, with 12 bases between them. The CDR3 runs 16 residues. Germline CDR1 reads KGHSH; CDR2 reads LQKENI.

In its sample, this clone was seen a few times. V and J are TRBV28 and TRBJ1-1; D is unresolved. V shed 5 bases and J shed 8 bases, with 18 bases lying between them. Germline V gene lookup returns CDR1 MDHEN and CDR2 SYDVKM. CDR3 length: 14 residues. CDR3 nucleotide sequence: TGTGCCAGCAGTATTTCGTCGAGCGGACTCGAAGCTTTCTTT. Translated: CASSISSSGLEAFF.

J is TRBJ2-7 and V is TRBV3-1 (or the pseudogene TRBV3-2); 7 positions agree with TRBD1. Germline V lookup: CDR1 LGHDT, CDR2 YNNKEL (reference sequence). This CDR3 is built from 14 residues. V was clipped by 5 bases and J by 6 bases; unmatched bases: 10. The DNA of the CDR3 is TGTGCCAGCAGCGACAGGGTGGGGTTCGGCGAGCAGTACTTC. Amino acids: CASSDRVGFGEQYF.

This clone was detected a few times. This chain uses TRBV3-1 (or the pseudogene TRBV3-2) with TRBJ2-3; 9 positions match TRBD2. Germline assignment: CDR1 LGHDT and CDR2 YNNKEL (reference sequence). V gave up 8 bases and J gave up 5 bases; unmatched junction bases: 5. The CDR3 loop spans 13 amino acids. The CDR3: CASGRGGEDTQYF. Here the CDR3 DNA reads TGTGCCAGCGGGCGGGGGGGAGAAGATACGCAGTATTTT.

This chain uses TRBV7-3 with TRBJ2-7; possibly TRBD2 for D (5 bases). Germline CDR1 SGHTA, CDR2 FQGTGA. Trimming took 4 bases from V and 0 from J, leaving 10 bases between them. The CDR3 length is 14 residues. The CDR3 DNA reads as TGTGCCAGCAGCTATAATCGGGGCTCCTACGAGCAGTACTTC. It yields the protein CASSYNRGSYEQYF.

In its sample, this clone was seen many times. The gene calls are TRBV6-4 and TRBJ2-6, with a tentative D call TRBD1 (5 bases). Germline CDR1 reads MRHNA; CDR2 reads SNTAGT. V was clipped by 2 bases and J by 0 bases, with 5 bases between them. The CDR3 sequence is 15 residues long. The CDR3 DNA reads as TGTGCCAGCAGTGACAGGGGCTCTGGGGCCAACGTCCTGACTTTC. It yields the protein CASSDRGSGANVLTF.

This chain links TRBV12-5 with TRBJ2-5; D is perhaps TRBD2 (5 bases). V shed 1 base and J shed 5 bases, with 8 bases lying between them. CDR1 is LGHNT and CDR2 is FRNRAP in the germline V gene. There are 13 residues in the CDR3. The DNA of the CDR3 is TGTGCTAGTGGTTTGGGCCCGGGGGAGACCCAGTACTTC. Its translation is CASGLGPGETQYF. Full variable domain (remainder filled in from reference TRBV12-5 and TRBJ2-5): DARVTQTPRHKVTEMGQEVTMRCQPILGHNTVFWYRQTMMQGLELLAYFRNRAPLDDSGMPKDRFSAEMPDATLATLKIQPSEPRDSAVYFCASGLGPGETQYFGPGTRLLVL.

The rearrangement joins TRBV7-9 to TRBJ2-2, with D tentatively TRBD1 (6 bases). The CDR3 has 17 residues. CDR1 is SEHNR, CDR2 FQNEAQ, per germline (reference sequence). Trimming removed 5 bases at V and 5 bases at J, with 21 bases between. The CDR3 sequence: CASSPDRDMDRTGELFF. The CDR3 DNA reads TGTGCCAGCAGCCCCGACCGGGACATGGATCGAACCGGGGAGCTGTTTTTT.

This chain joins TRBV5-1 and TRBJ2-3; D ambiguous. The CDR3 runs to 14 residues. Between the trimmed V and J ends, which lost 5 bases and 0 bases, there was a span of 10 bases. Looked up from germline, CDR1 is SGHRS and CDR2 is YFSETQ. The CDR3 DNA is TGCGCCAGCAGGGTTCAGTCTAGCACAGATACGCAGTATTTT. This translates into CASRVQSSTDTQYF.

The rearrangement uses TRBV10-1 and TRBJ2-7; perhaps TRBD1 as D (5 bases). Germline values: CDR1 WNHNN, CDR2 SYGVQD (reference sequence). The CDR3 extends over 13 amino acids. The V end was cut by 3 bases, the J end by 3 bases, with 9 bases between. The CDR3, as DNA: TGCGCCAGCAGTGAAAAGGGGTTCTACGAGCAGTACTTC. Translated, it gives CASSEKGFYEQYF.

The J gene is TRBJ2-1, the V gene TRBV24-1; TRBD1 might be the D (6 bases). The CDR3 is 18 residues long. V lost 3 bases and J 0 bases, leaving 17 bases between the germline ends. Germline loops: CDR1 KGHDR, CDR2 SFDVKD. As DNA, the CDR3 is TGTGCCACCAGTGATACTAATAACAGGGTCAGCTCCTACAATGAGCAGTTCTTC. This translates into CATSDTNNRVSSYNEQFF.

The rearrangement joins TRBV4-2 to TRBJ1-2, with a tentative D call TRBD1 (5 bases). The CDR3 consists of 15 residues. The germline V gene encodes CDR1 LGHNA and CDR2 YNFKEQ. Trimming removed 1 base at V and 3 bases at J, with 12 bases between. Here the CDR3 DNA reads TGTGCCAGCAGCCAAGCGAACCAGGGCGACTATGGCTACACCTTC. As protein: CASSQANQGDYGYTF.

V is TRBV5-8 and J is TRBJ1-2; D perhaps matches TRBD1 (5 bases). Germline CDR1 SGHTS, CDR2 YDEGEE. The V end lost 5 bases, the J end lost 4 bases, and 15 bases lay between the germline ends. The CDR3 length is 14 residues. DNA of the CDR3: TGTGCCAGCAGTTTTGGGGACGGGGGCTATGGCTACACCTTC. Translation gives CASSFGDGGYGYTF.